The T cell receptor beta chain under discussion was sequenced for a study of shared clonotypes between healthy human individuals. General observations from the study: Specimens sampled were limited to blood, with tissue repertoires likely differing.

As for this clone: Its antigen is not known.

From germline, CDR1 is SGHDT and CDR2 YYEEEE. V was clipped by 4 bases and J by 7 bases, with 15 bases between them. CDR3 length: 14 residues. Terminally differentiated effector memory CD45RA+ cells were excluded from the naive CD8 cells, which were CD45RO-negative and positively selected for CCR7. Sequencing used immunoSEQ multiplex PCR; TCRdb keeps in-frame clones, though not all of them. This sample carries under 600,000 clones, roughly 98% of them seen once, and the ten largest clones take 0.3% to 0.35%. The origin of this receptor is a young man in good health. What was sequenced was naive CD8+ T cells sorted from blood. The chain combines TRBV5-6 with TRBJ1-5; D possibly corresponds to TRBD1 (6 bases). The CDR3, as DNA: TGTGCCAGCAGCAAACAGGGATTGAGGCAGCCCCAGCATTTT. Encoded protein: CASSKQGLRQPQHF. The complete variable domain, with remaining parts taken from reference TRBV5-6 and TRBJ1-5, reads DAGVTQSPTHLIKTRGQQVTLRCSPKSGHDTVSWYQQALGQGPQFIFQYYEEEERQRGNFPDRFSGHQFPNYSSELNVNALLLGDSALYLCASSKQGLRQPQHFGDGTRLSIL.